This TCR beta chain was recorded in a study of blood T cell repertoires in COVID-19. Study context: T cells, B-cell-depleted T cells, or PBMCs supplied cDNA or gDNA.

The CDR3 is made up of 16 amino acids. The junction had 8 bases not matched to a gene; V was cut back by 1 base and J by 5 bases. CDR1 LGHNA and CDR2 YNFKEQ come from the germline V gene. Original data processing: Estimated nucleated cell counts came from reference gene primer amplification. Here immunoSEQ multiplex PCR was the method, and the copy in TCRdb shows in-frame clones only, minus some. The DNA gave D and trimming, while V, J and clone size come from that table. The top ten clones hold roughly 2.9% of a sample with some 290,000 clones, 81% of them seen once. Input material: peripheral blood. This receptor was taken from a woman aged 60-75 years with active or convalescent COVID-19. The chain has TRBV4-2 and TRBJ2-5, with 9 bases matching TRBD2. The chain's CDR3 is CASSQGQRGARETQYF. In DNA, the CDR3 is TGTGCCAGCAGCCAAGGTCAGCGGGGGGCGCGGGAGACCCAGTACTTC.